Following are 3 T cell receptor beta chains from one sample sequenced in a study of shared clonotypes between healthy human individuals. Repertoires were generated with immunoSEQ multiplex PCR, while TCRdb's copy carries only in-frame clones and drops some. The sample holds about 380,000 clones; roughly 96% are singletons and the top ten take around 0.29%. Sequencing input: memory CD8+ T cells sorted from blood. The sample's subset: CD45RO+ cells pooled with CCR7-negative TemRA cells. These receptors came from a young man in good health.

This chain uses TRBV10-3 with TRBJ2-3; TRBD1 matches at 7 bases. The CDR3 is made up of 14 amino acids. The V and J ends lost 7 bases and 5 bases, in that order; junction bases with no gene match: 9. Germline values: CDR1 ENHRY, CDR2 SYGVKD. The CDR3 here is CAIKPGQLIDTQYF. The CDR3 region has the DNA TGTGCCATCAAGCCGGGACAGTTAATAGATACGCAGTATTTT.

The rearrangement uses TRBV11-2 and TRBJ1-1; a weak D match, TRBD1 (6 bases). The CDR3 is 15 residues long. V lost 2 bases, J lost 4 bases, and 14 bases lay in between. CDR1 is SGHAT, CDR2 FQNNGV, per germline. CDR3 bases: TGTGCCAGCAGCTTAAGGGGGGTACAGGGCACTGAAGCTTTCTTT. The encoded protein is CASSLRGVQGTEAFF.

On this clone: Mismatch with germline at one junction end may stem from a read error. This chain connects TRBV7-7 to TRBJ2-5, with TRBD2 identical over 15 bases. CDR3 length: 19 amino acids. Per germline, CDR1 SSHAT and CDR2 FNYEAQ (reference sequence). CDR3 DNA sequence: TGTGCTAGCAGCTTAGCCCTCGGGACTAGCGGGAGGCCCCAAGAGACCCAGTACTTC. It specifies CASSLALGTSGRPQETQYF.